Sequencing of this T cell receptor (beta chain) was carried out in a study of shared clonotypes between healthy human individuals. The donors, all of them Caucasian adults, lived in Nashville, Tennessee. This CDR3 is built from 14 residues. The V segment lost 4 bases and the J segment 3 bases; nucleotides outside the gene matches: 5. Germline CDR1 reads SGHNT; CDR2 reads YYREEE (reference sequence). Concerning this clone: Its specificity is not known. A much larger clone lies a single base off, so this may be a read error.

Across several immunoSEQ plates, the genomic DNA of each subset was split evenly. Using immunoSEQ multiplex PCR, the repertoire was profiled, and TCRdb retains in-frame clones only, with some absent. The table records about 1 million clones, roughly 70% of them present only once. Study observations and caveats: Sharing across four donors was highest in naive CD4 (around 5%) and lowest in memory CD8 (about 0.4%). Shared clonotypes across all four donors exceeded non-shared ones in generation probability.

This clonotype was sampled from a man younger than 30 in good health. The rearrangement uses TRBV5-4 and TRBJ1-1; TRBD1 aligns across 8 bases. Sequenced sample: memory CD4+ T cells sorted from blood. The subset is: CD45RA-negative fraction. The CDR3 DNA reads as TGTGCCAGCAGCCCGGACAGGGTGGACACTGAAGCTTTCTTT. Protein sequence: CASSPDRVDTEAFF.